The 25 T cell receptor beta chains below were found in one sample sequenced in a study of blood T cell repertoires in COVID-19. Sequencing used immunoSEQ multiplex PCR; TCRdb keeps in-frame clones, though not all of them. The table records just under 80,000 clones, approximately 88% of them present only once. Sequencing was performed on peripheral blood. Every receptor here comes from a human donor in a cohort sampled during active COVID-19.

CDR3 region: CASSDRGDGGEQYF. The CDR3 DNA reads TGCGCCAGCAGCGACCGCGGGGACGGGGGCGAGCAGTACTTC. V and J are TRBV5-1 and TRBJ2-7; D perhaps matches TRBD2 (6 bases). Trimming pared 4 bases from V and 6 bases from J, leaving 17 bases between. CDR1 is SGHRS and CDR2 is YFSETQ in the germline V gene. The CDR3 is 14 amino acids.

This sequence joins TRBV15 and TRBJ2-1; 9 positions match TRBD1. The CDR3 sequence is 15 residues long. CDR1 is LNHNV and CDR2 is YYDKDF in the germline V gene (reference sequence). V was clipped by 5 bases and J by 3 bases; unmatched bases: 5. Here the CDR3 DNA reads TGTGCCACCAGCGAACAGGGGGCGATCTACAATGAGCAGTTCTTC. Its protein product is CATSEQGAIYNEQFF.

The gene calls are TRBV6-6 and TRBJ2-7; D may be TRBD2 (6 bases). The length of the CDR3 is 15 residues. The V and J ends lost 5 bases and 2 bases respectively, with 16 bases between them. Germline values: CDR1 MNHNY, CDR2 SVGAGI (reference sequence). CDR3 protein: CASSPGAWGAYEQYF. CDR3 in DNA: TGTGCCAGCAGTCCGGGCGCCTGGGGGGCCTACGAGCAGTACTTC.

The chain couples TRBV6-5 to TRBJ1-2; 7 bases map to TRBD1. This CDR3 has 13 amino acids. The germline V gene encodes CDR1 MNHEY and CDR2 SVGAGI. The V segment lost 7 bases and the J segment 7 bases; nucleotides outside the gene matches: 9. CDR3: CASTDRVIGGYTF. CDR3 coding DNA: TGTGCCAGCACCGACAGGGTGATAGGTGGCTACACCTTC.

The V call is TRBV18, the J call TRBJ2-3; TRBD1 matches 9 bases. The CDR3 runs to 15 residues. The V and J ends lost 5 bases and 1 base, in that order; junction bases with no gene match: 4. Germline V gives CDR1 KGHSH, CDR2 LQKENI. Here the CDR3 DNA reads TGTGCCAGCTCAACTAGGACAGGGGGCACAGATACGCAGTATTTT. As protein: CASSTRTGGTDTQYF.

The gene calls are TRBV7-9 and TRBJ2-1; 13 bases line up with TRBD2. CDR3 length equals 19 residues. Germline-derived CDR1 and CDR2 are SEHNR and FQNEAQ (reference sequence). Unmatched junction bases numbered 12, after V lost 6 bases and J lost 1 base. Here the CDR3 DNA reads TGTGCCAGCAGAACCGGGACTAGCGGGACCCCGGGGTCCTACAATGAGCAGTTCTTC. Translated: CASRTGTSGTPGSYNEQFF.

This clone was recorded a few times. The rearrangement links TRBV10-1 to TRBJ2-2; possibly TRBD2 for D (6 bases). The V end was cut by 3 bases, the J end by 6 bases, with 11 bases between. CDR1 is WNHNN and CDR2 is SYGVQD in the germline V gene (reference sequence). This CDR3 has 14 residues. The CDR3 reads CASSDNLAAGELFF. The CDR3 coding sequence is TGCGCCAGCAGTGACAATTTAGCGGCCGGGGAGCTGTTTTTT.

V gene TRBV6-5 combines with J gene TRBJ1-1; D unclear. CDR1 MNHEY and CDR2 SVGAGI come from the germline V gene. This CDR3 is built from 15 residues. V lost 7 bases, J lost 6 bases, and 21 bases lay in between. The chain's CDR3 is CASTPSQIHGAEAFF. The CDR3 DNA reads TGTGCCAGCACCCCTAGCCAAATCCATGGAGCTGAAGCTTTCTTT.

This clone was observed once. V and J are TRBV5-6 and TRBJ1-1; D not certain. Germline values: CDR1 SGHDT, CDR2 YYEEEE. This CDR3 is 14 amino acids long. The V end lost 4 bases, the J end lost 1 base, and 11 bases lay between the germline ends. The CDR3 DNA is TGTGCCAGCAGCCTCCCAGAGGCGAACACTGAAGCTTTCTTT. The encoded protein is CASSLPEANTEAFF. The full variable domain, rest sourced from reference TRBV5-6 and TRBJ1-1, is DAGVTQSPTHLIKTRGQQVTLRCSPKSGHDTVSWYQQALGQGPQFIFQYYEEEERQRGNFPDRFSGHQFPNYSSELNVNALLLGDSALYLCASSLPEANTEAFFGQGTRLTVV.

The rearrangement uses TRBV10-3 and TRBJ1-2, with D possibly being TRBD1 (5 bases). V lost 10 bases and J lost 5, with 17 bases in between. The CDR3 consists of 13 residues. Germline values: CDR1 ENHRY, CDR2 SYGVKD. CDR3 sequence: CATTGGGIYGYTF. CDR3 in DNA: TGTGCCACTACAGGTGGGGGGATTTATGGCTACACCTTC.

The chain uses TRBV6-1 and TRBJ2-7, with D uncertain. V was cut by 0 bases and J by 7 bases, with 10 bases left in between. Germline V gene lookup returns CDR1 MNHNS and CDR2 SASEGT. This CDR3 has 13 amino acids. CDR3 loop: CASSEANGAEQYF. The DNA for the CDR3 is TGTGCCAGCAGTGAAGCTAACGGTGCGGAGCAGTACTTC.

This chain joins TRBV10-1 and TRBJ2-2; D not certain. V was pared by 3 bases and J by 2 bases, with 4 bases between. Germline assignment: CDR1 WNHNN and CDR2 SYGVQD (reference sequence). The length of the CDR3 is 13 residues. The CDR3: CASSDSNTGELFF. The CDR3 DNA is TGCGCCAGCAGTGACAGTAACACCGGGGAGCTGTTTTTT.

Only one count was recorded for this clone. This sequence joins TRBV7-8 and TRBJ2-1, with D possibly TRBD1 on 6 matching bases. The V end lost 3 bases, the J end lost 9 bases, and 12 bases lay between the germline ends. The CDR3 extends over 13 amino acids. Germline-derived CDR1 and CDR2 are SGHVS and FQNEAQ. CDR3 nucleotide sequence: TGTGCCAGCAGCTTCCCAGGGGCGATTGAGCAGTTCTTC. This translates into CASSFPGAIEQFF.

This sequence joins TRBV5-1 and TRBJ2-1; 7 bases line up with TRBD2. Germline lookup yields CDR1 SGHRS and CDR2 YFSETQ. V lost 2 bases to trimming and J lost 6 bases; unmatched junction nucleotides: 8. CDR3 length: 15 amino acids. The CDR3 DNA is TGCGCCAGCAGCTTAGCTAGCGGAACTCTCAATGAGCAGTTCTTC. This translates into CASSLASGTLNEQFF.

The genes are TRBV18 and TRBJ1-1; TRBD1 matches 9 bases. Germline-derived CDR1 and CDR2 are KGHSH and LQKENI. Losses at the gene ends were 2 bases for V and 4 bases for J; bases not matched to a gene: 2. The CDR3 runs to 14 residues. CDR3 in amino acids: CASSPETGGTEAFF. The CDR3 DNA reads TGTGCCAGCTCACCAGAGACAGGGGGCACTGAAGCTTTCTTT.

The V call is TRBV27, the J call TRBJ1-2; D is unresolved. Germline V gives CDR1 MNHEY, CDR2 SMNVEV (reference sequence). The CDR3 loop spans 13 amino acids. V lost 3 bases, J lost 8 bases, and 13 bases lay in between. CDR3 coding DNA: TGTGCCAGCAGTTTTTTTCCGGGGAGCGGCTACACCTTC. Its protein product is CASSFFPGSGYTF.

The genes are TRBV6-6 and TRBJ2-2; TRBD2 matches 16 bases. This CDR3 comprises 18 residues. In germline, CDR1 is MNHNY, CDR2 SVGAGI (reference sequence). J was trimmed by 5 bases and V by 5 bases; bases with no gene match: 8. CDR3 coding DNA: TGTGCCAGCAGTCCGGGACTAGCGGGAGGGCCTTATACCGGGGAGCTGTTTTTT. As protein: CASSPGLAGGPYTGELFF.

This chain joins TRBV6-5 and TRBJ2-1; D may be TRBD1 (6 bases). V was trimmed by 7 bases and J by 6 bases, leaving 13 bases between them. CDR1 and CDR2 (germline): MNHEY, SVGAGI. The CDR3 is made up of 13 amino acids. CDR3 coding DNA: TGTGCCAGCAACGGGGACACCCCCAATGAGCAGTTCTTC. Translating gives CASNGDTPNEQFF.

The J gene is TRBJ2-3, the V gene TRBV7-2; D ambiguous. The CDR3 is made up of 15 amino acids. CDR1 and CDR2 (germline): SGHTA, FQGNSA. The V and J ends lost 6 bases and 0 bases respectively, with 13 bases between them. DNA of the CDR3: TGTGCCAGCAGTTCCCCGAGGCCCAGCACAGATACGCAGTATTTT. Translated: CASSSPRPSTDTQYF.

The CDR3, as DNA: TGTGCCAGCAGCCGTCGGGACAGCGGTTATGGCTACACCTTC. Its protein is CASSRRDSGYGYTF. The rearrangement links TRBV3-1 (or the pseudogene TRBV3-2) to TRBJ1-2, with 7 bases identical to TRBD1. With V trimmed by 4 bases and J by 5 bases, 7 bases remained unmatched. Germline values: CDR1 LGHDT, CDR2 YNNKEL (reference sequence). The CDR3 length is 14 residues.

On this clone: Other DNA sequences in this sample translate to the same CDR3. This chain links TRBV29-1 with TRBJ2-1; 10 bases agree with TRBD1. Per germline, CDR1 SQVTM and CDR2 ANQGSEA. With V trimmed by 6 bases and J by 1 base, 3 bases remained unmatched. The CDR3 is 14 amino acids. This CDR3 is CSVAGQGSYNEQFF. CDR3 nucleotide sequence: TGCAGCGTCGCGGGACAGGGGTCCTACAATGAGCAGTTCTTC.

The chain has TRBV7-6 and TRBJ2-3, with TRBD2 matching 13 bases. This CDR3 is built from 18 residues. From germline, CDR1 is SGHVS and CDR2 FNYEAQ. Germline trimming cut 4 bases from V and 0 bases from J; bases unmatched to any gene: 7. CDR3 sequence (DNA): TGTGCCAGCAGCTGGGTAGGACTAGCGGGAGCTAGCACAGATACGCAGTATTTT. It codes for CASSWVGLAGASTDTQYF.

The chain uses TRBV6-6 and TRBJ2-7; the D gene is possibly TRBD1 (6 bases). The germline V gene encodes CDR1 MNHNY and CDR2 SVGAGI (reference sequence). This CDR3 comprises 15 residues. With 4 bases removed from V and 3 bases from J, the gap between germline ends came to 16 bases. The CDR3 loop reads CASSLQGQGIYEQYF. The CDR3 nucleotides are TGTGCCAGCAGTTTACAGGGTCAGGGTATCTACGAGCAGTACTTC.

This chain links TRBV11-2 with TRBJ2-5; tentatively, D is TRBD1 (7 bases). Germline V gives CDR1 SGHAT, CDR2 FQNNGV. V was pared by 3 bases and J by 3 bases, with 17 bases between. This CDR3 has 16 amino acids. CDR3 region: CASSLIGGTGEETQYF. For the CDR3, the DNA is TGTGCCAGCAGCTTGATCGGGGGCACAGGGGAAGAGACCCAGTACTTC.

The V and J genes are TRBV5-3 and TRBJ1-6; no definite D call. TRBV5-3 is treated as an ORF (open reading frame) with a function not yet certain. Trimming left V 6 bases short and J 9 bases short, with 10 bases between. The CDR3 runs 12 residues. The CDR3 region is CARTRSSSPLHF. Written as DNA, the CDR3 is TGTGCCAGAACGAGGAGTTCTTCACCCCTCCACTTT.